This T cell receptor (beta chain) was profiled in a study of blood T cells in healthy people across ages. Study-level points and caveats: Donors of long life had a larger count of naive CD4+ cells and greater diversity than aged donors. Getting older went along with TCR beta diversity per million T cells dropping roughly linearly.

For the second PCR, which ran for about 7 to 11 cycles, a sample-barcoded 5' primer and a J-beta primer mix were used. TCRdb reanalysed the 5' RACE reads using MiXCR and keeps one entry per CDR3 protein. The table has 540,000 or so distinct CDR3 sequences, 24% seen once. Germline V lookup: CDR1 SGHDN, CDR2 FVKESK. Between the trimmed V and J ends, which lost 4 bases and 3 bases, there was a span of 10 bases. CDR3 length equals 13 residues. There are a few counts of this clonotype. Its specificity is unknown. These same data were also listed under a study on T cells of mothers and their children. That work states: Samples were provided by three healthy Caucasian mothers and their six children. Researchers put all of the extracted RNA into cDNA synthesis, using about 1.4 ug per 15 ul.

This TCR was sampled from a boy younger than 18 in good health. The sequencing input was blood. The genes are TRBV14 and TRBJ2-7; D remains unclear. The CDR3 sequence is CASSLRFFYEQYF. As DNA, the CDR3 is TGTGCCAGCAGCCTCCGGTTTTTCTACGAGCAGTACTTC. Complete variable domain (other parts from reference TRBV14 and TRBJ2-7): EAGVTQFPSHSVIEKGQTVTLRCDPISGHDNLYWYRRVMGKEIKFLLHFVKESKQDESGMPNNRFLAERTGGTYSTLKVQPAELEDSGVYFCASSLRFFYEQYFGPGTRLTVT.